Each of the 23 T cell receptor beta chains below was sequenced from the same sample in a study of spatial heterogeneity in lung cancer. Time point of the sample: sample taken at primary tumor resection. Unsorted whole RNA from tumor, nontumor lung or frozen PBMC underwent sequencing. TCRdb reprocessed the 5' RACE reads with MiXCR, giving one entry per CDR3 protein. The sample gives nearly 50,000 distinct CDR3 sequences, 6% to 9.5% of which show up once; about 13% is in the top ten. The sequencing here drew on PBMCs, taken at surgery. Receptor source: a female donor with early-stage non-small cell lung cancer.

The sample holds many counts of this clonotype. The CDR3: CASSVDQGFNQPQHF. The CDR3 region has the DNA TGTGCCAGCAGCGTAGATCAGGGTTTCAATCAGCCCCAGCATTTT. This chain joins TRBV9 and TRBJ1-5; tentatively, D is TRBD1 (5 bases). V lost 0 bases, J lost 3 bases, and 10 bases lay in between. Germline assignment: CDR1 SGDLS and CDR2 YYNGEE. The CDR3 is made up of 15 amino acids. Full variable domain (rest looked up from reference TRBV9 and TRBJ1-5): DSGVTQTPKHLITATGQRVTLRCSPRSGDLSVYWYQQSLDQGLQFLIQYYNGEERAKGNILERFSAQQFPDLHSELNLSSLELGDSALYFCASSVDQGFNQPQHFGDGTRLSIL.

This clonotype has more than one count but fewer than ten. The chain uses TRBV28 and TRBJ1-5; 8 nucleotides line up with TRBD1. Losses at the gene ends were 7 bases for V and 4 bases for J; bases not matched to a gene: 9. There are 15 residues in the CDR3. Germline V lookup: CDR1 MDHEN, CDR2 SYDVKM. The CDR3 loop reads CASTSTGVQNQPQHF. The CDR3 DNA is TGTGCCAGCACCTCGACAGGGGTCCAAAATCAGCCCCAGCATTTT. Variable domain in full (rest from reference TRBV28 and TRBJ1-5): DVKVTQSSRYLVKRTGEKVFLECVQDMDHENMFWYRQDPGLGLRLIYFSYDVKMKEKGDIPEGYSVSREKKERFSLILESASTNQTSMYLCASTSTGVQNQPQHFGDGTRLSIL.

This clonotype was detected a few times. The chain recombines TRBV27 with TRBJ2-2, with D hard to call. The CDR3 has 14 residues. CDR1 is MNHEY, CDR2 SMNVEV, per germline (reference sequence). Trimming left V 3 bases short and J 4 bases short, with 9 bases between. The CDR3 loop is CASSLDRITGELFF. In DNA, the CDR3 is TGTGCCAGCAGTTTGGACCGGATCACCGGGGAGCTGTTTTTT.

This clonotype showed up many times. This chain uses TRBV20-1 with TRBJ2-7, with TRBD1 matching 9 bases. Germline lookup yields CDR1 DFQATT and CDR2 SNEGSKA (reference sequence). Unmatched junction bases numbered 5, after V lost 6 bases and J lost 2 bases. The length of the CDR3 is 13 residues. The CDR3 DNA is TGCAGTGCCCGGACAGGGGTCGCCTACGAGCAGTACTTC. The encoded protein is CSARTGVAYEQYF.

This sequence joins TRBV10-1 and TRBJ2-3, with D perhaps matching TRBD1 or TRBD2 (6 bases each). V lost 3 bases and J 2 bases, leaving 24 bases between the germline ends. CDR1 is WNHNN and CDR2 is SYGVQD in the germline V gene (reference sequence). The CDR3 extends over 19 amino acids. The CDR3 is CASSDLPGWGASLTDTQYF. CDR3 nucleotide sequence: TGCGCCAGCAGTGACTTACCCGGGTGGGGGGCCAGCCTCACAGATACGCAGTATTTT.

The chain is built from TRBV6-2 or TRBV6-3 and TRBJ2-7, with a tentative D call TRBD2 (6 bases). The CDR3 is 14 amino acids. V was pared by 7 bases and J by 6 bases, with 19 bases between. The germline gives CDR1 MNHEY, CDR2 SVGEGT. The CDR3 loop reads CASNKGLGYSEQYF. CDR3 nucleotide sequence: TGTGCCAGCAACAAGGGACTGGGATATAGCGAGCAGTACTTC.

This clonotype has ten or more counts. J is TRBJ2-7 and V is TRBV6-2 or TRBV6-3; 8 bases fit TRBD1. Germline CDR1 and CDR2: MNHEY and SVGEGT. The V and J ends lost 7 bases and 4 bases, in that order; junction bases with no gene match: 3. The CDR3 has 12 amino acids. The DNA of the CDR3 is TGTGCCAGCACCGACAGGGGATACGAGCAGTACTTC. Translating gives CASTDRGYEQYF.

The chain employs TRBV7-9 and TRBJ2-3; 8 bases align to TRBD2. Germline V gene sequence: CDR1 SEHNR, CDR2 FQNEAQ (reference sequence). With 2 bases clipped from V and 5 bases from J, the junction kept 6 bases outside the gene matches. The CDR3 has 15 amino acids. The CDR3 region is CASSLRMREEDTQYF. The CDR3 coding sequence is TGTGCCAGCAGCTTAAGGATGCGGGAGGAAGATACGCAGTATTTT.

The chain uses TRBV13 and TRBJ2-7, with D tentatively TRBD2 (7 bases). CDR3 length: 15 amino acids. CDR1 and CDR2 (germline): PRHDT, FYEKMQ (reference sequence). Trimming shortened V by 5 bases and J by 3 bases, and 17 bases separated the two germline ends. CDR3 region: CASSPMGGALYEQYF. CDR3 bases: TGTGCCAGCAGCCCTATGGGGGGGGCCCTCTACGAGCAGTACTTC.

J is TRBJ2-2 and V is TRBV18; D is unresolved. Trimming cost V 0 bases and J 3 bases, with 8 bases left between them. The CDR3 sequence is 15 residues long. Germline V CDR1 and CDR2: KGHSH, LQKENI. CDR3 DNA: TGTGCCAGCTCACCACCGTTGGGTCACACCGGGGAGCTGTTTTTT. As protein: CASSPPLGHTGELFF.

This clonotype was observed at least ten times. J is TRBJ2-4 and V is TRBV28, with TRBD2 as a possible D gene (5 bases). Germline CDR1 reads MDHEN; CDR2 reads SYDVKM. The CDR3 spans 15 residues. Trimming left V 6 bases short and J 1 base short, with 13 bases between. CDR3 in DNA: TGTGCCAGCAGGGGCAGCGGTGGGGCCAAAAACATTCAGTACTTC. Its protein product is CASRGSGGAKNIQYF.

This clonotype was detected many times. The CDR3 sequence is CASSRGTETQYF. Here the CDR3 DNA reads TGTGCCAGCAGCCGAGGAACCGAGACCCAGTACTTC. This rearrangement joins TRBV12-3 or TRBV12-4 to TRBJ2-5, with D uncertain. V was shortened by 6 bases and J by 5 bases, with 10 bases between the two germline ends. The CDR3 spans 12 residues.

This clonotype was counted only a few times. The rearrangement uses TRBV7-9 and TRBJ2-7; TRBD1 matches 7 bases. From germline, CDR1 is SEHNR and CDR2 FQNEAQ (reference sequence). V lost 2 bases, J lost 3 bases, and 4 bases stayed unmatched. CDR3 size: 14 residues. In nucleotides, the CDR3 is TGTGCCAGCAGCTTACTGGACAGGTACTACGAGCAGTACTTC. Translated, it gives CASSLLDRYYEQYF.

This clonotype was seen more than once but under ten times. The rearrangement links TRBV20-1 to TRBJ2-1, with D unresolved. The germline V gene encodes CDR1 DFQATT and CDR2 SNEGSKA (reference sequence). The CDR3 length is 12 residues. Trimming shortened V by 6 bases and J by 1 base, and 7 bases separated the two germline ends. The CDR3 sequence: CSAVGSYNEQFF. The CDR3, as DNA: TGCAGTGCCGTAGGGTCCTACAATGAGCAGTTCTTC.

This clonotype turned up a few times. The chain couples TRBV3-1 to TRBJ1-6, with D unresolved. CDR3 length: 21 residues. Trimming pared 1 base from V and 0 bases from J, leaving 22 bases between. The germline CDR1 and CDR2 sequences are LGHDT and YNNKEL (reference sequence). The CDR3 loop is CASSQGGSGFARLSYNSPLHF. DNA of the CDR3: TGTGCCAGCAGCCAAGGAGGGAGTGGGTTTGCCCGGCTCTCCTATAATTCACCCCTCCACTTT.

This clonotype was counted ten times or more. V usage is TRBV20-1 and J usage is TRBJ2-3, with D maybe TRBD2 (6 bases). V lost 1 base and J 2 bases, leaving 19 bases between the germline ends. The CDR3 length is 17 residues. The germline CDR1 and CDR2 sequences are DFQATT and SNEGSKA (reference sequence). CDR3 coding DNA: TGCAGTGCTAGAGCGGGGGTTCGGGCTAGATCCACAGATACGCAGTATTTT. Its translation: CSARAGVRARSTDTQYF.

This clonotype was counted ten times or more. The chain joins TRBV12-3 or TRBV12-4 to TRBJ1-5; no clear D gene. Trimming stripped 6 bases from V and 4 bases from J, with 7 bases between. This CDR3 has 12 amino acids. CDR3 DNA sequence: TGTGCCAGCAGCACGCCGAATCAGCCCCAGCATTTT. The encoded protein is CASSTPNQPQHF.

This clonotype was counted many times. The J gene is TRBJ1-1, the V gene TRBV10-2; perhaps TRBD1 as D (5 bases). Germline V gives CDR1 WSHSY, CDR2 SAAADI. This CDR3 comprises 14 residues. V lost 10 bases and J 0 bases, leaving 15 bases between the germline ends. The CDR3 sequence: CATTGTSLNTEAFF. Here the CDR3 DNA reads TGCGCCACCACCGGGACCTCCTTGAACACTGAAGCTTTCTTT.

This clonotype was seen more than once but under ten times. The chain recombines TRBV7-2 with TRBJ2-3, with TRBD2 identical over 10 bases. Looked up from germline, CDR1 is SGHTA and CDR2 is FQGNSA. Unmatched junction bases numbered 5, after V lost 1 base and J lost 1 base. The CDR3 has 17 amino acids. CDR3: CASSLGGLAGGTDTQYF. The CDR3 region has the DNA TGTGCCAGCAGCTTAGGGGGCCTAGCGGGGGGCACAGATACGCAGTATTTT.

In its sample, this clonotype is medium-sized. The rearrangement uses TRBV6-5 and TRBJ2-7; D gene unclear. CDR3 size: 15 residues. The V end lost 5 bases, the J end lost 5 bases, and 19 bases lay between the germline ends. In germline, CDR1 is MNHEY, CDR2 SVGAGI. CDR3 amino acids: CASSRQPLNGNEQYF. The CDR3 DNA reads TGTGCCAGCAGTCGCCAGCCTCTCAATGGCAACGAGCAGTACTTC.

This clonotype has just a few counts. This chain joins TRBV9 and TRBJ2-5; unclear D gene. V gave up 4 bases and J gave up 4 bases, with 8 bases separating them. This CDR3 region has 12 residues. CDR1 is SGDLS and CDR2 is YYNGEE in the germline V gene. The CDR3: CASSPSGETQYF. CDR3 coding DNA: TGTGCCAGCAGCCCCTCAGGAGAGACCCAGTACTTC.

The genes are TRBV6-2 or TRBV6-3 and TRBJ1-6, with TRBD1 matching over 9 bases. The V segment lost 2 bases and the J segment 7 bases; nucleotides outside the gene matches: 6. The germline V gene encodes CDR1 MNHEY and CDR2 SVGEGT. This CDR3 contains 16 residues. The CDR3 region is CASSYARQGVNSPLHF. CDR3 nucleotides: TGTGCCAGCAGTTACGCGAGACAGGGGGTCAATTCACCCCTCCACTTT.

This chain uses TRBV6-5 with TRBJ1-1; no clear D. Germline assignment: CDR1 MNHEY and CDR2 SVGAGI. The CDR3 extends over 14 amino acids. The V and J ends lost 7 bases and 0 bases respectively, with 12 bases between them. The CDR3 is CASTGSGMNTEAFF. In DNA, the CDR3 is TGTGCCAGCACGGGGTCGGGCATGAACACTGAAGCTTTCTTT.